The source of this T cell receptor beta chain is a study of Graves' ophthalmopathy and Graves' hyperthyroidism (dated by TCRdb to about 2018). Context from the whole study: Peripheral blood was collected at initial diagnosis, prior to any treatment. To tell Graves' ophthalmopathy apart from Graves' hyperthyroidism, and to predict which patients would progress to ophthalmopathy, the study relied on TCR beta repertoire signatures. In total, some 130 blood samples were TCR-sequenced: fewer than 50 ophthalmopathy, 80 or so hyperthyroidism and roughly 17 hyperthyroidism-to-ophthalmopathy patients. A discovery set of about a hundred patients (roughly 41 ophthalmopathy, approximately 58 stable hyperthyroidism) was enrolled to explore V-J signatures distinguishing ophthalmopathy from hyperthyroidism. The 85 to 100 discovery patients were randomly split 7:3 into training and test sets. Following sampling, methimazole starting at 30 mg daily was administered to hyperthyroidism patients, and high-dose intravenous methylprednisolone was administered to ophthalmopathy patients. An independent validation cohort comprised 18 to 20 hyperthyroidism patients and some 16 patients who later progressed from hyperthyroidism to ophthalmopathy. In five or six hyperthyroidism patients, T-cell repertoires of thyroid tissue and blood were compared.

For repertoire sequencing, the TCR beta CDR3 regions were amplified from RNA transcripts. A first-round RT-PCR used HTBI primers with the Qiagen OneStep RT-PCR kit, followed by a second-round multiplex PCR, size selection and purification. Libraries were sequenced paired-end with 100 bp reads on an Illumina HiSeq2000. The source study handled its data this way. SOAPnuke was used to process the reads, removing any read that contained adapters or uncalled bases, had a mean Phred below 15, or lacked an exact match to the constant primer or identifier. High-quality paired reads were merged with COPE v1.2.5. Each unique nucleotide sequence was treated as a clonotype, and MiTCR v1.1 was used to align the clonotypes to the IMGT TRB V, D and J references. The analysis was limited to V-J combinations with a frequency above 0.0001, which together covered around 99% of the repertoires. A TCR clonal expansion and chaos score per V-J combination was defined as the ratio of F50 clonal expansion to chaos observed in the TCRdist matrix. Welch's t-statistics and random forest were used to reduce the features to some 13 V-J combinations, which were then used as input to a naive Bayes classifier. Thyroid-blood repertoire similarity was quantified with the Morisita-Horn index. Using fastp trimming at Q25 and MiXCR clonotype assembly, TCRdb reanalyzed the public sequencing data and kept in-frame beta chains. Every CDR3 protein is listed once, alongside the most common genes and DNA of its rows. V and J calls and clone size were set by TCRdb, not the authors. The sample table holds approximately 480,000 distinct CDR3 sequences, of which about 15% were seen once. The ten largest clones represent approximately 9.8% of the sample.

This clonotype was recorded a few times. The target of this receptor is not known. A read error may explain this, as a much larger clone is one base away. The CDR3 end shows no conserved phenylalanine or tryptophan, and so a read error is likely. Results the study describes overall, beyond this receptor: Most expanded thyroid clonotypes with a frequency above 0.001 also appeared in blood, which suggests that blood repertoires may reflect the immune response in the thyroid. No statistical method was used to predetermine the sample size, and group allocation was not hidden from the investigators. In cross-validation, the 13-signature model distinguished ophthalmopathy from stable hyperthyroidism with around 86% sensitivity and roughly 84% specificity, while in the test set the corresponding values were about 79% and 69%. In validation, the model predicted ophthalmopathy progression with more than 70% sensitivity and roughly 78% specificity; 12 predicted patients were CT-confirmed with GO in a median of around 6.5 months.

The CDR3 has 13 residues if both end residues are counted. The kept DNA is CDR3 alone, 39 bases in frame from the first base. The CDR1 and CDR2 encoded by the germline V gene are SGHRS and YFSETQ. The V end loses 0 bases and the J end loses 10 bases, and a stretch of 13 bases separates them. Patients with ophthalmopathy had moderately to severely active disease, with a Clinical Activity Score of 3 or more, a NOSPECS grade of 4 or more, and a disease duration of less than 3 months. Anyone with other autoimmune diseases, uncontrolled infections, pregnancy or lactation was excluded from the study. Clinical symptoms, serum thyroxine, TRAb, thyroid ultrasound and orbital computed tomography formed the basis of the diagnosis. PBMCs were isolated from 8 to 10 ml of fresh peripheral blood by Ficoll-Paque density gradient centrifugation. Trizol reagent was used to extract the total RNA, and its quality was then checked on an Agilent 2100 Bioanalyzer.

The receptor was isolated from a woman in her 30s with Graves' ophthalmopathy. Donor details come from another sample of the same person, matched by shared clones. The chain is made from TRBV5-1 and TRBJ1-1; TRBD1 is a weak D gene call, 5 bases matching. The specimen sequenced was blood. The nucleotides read TGCGCCAGCAGCTTGGAACAGGCCACTACAGCTTTCTTG. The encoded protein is CASSLEQATTAFL.